A selection of T cell receptor beta chains follows, all from one sample in a study of T cells after yellow fever vaccination. TCRdb re-called the 5' RACE reads through MiXCR, storing one row per CDR3 protein. The table lists hundreds of thousands of distinct CDR3 sequences, about a fifth of them singletons. This specimen was PBMCs, taken 15 days after the yellow fever booster vaccination. These receptors were collected from a man aged 25-45 years who received the YFV17D yellow fever vaccine. Each CDR3 is given with its conserved first and last residue. The D gene is left open where the match is weak. Size tells how often a clone was seen (once, few, many) or the class of an expanded clone, and some rows leave it out.

-,TRBV5-1,many,TRBJ2-2,TGCGCCAGCAGCTCGGATGTAGGGGCGCGAGGCGGGGAGCTGTTTTTT,CASSSDVGARGGELFF
-,TRBV6-6,few,TRBJ2-2,TGTGCCAGCAGAAACGCGAACACCGGGGAGCTGTTTTTT,CASRNANTGELFF
TRBD1,TRBV12-3/TRBV12-4,few,TRBJ2-7,TGTGCCAGCAGTTTAAAGGGGGCGCGCACCTACGAGCAGTACTTC,CASSLKGARTYEQYF
-,TRBV7-2,-,TRBJ2-1,TGTGCCAGCAGCTTACTAGGGGCTCCCCAGTTTGAGCAGTTCTTC,CASSLLGAPQFEQFF
-,TRBV12-3/TRBV12-4,many,TRBJ2-1,TGTGCCAGCAGACGACTAGAGTCAGGCAATGAGCAGTTCTTC,CASRRLESGNEQFF
-,TRBV20-1,-,TRBJ2-5,TGCAGTGCTAGGGCTGGGCGTACCCAAGAGACCCAGTACTTC,CSARAGRTQETQYF
-,TRBV15,-,TRBJ1-5,TGTGCCACCAGCAGGCAGGGTAGCAATCAGCCCCAGCATTTT,CATSRQGSNQPQHF
-,TRBV5-1,-,TRBJ1-1,TGCGCCAGCAGCTTGGAAAGTGAAGCTTTCTTT,CASSLESEAFF
-,TRBV5-1,-,TRBJ2-7,TGCGCCAGCAGCCCCGTGGGGCAGAAGGATTACTACGAGCAGTACTTC,CASSPVGQKDYYEQYF
TRBD1,TRBV15,few,TRBJ2-3,TGTGCCACCAGCAGAGCCACCTCCGGGACAGGCCTAAGGGCAGATACGCAGTATTTT,CATSRATSGTGLRADTQYF
TRBD1,TRBV10-2,few,TRBJ2-3,TGCGCCAGCAGTAGAGGACAGGGCCCCGCAGATACGCAGTATTTT,CASSRGQGPADTQYF
-,TRBV7-2,few,TRBJ2-1,TGTGCCAGCAGCTCCCCTCGGGGGGCGCGATCCTACAATGAGCAGTTCTTC,CASSSPRGARSYNEQFF
TRBD2,TRBV29-1,-,TRBJ2-1,TGCAGCTCCCGTGTCAGCGGGAGGACGAGCTCCTACAATGAGCAGTTCTTC,CSSRVSGRTSSYNEQFF
TRBD2,TRBV5-1,-,TRBJ2-3,TGCGCCAGCAGCTTAGGAGCGGGAGTTCGCACAGATACGCAGTATTTT,CASSLGAGVRTDTQYF
-,TRBV12-3/TRBV12-4,few,TRBJ2-1,TGTGCCACTATACCGGGGGCAGCGCCCACACTATACAATGAGCAGTTCTTC,CATIPGAAPTLYNEQFF
TRBD2,TRBV7-6,few,TRBJ2-6,TGTGCCAGCAGCTTAAAGCAGCGGGAGGACTCCTCTGGGGCCAACGTCCTGACTTTC,CASSLKQREDSSGANVLTF
TRBD2,TRBV5-1,-,TRBJ2-3,TGCGCCAGCAGCACCGGGACTAGCGGGGACACAGATACGCAGTATTTT,CASSTGTSGDTDTQYF
TRBD1,TRBV7-6,-,TRBJ2-2,TGTGCCAGCAGCCCCCGGACAGGGGGAAACACCGGGGAGCTGTTTTTT,CASSPRTGGNTGELFF
TRBD2,TRBV11-2,-,TRBJ2-3,TGTGCCAGCAGCCGCTTCTCGTTAGCGGGAGTTGGCACAGATACGCAGTATTTT,CASSRFSLAGVGTDTQYF
-,TRBV29-1,-,TRBJ2-5,TGCAGCGTTTCCCGGGGCCGGGAGACCCAGTACTTC,CSVSRGRETQYF
-,TRBV12-3/TRBV12-4,-,TRBJ1-4,TGTGCCAGCAGCCCAACAGGCTTTGCTAATGAAAAACTGTTTTTT,CASSPTGFANEKLFF
-,TRBV5-1,many,TRBJ2-1,TGCGCCAGCAGCTGGGGGAGCCTAGCGGAGCAGTTCTTC,CASSWGSLAEQFF